This paragraph covers one T cell receptor beta chain sequence. The data belong to a study of blood T cell repertoires in COVID-19. For the study at large: In each case, the material was cDNA or gDNA derived from T cells, B-cell-depleted T cells, or PBMCs.

The germline V gene has CDR1 SNHLY and CDR2 FYNNEI. The CDR3 contains 14 residues. The ends lost 9 bases at V and 4 bases at J; junction bases unmatched: 11. Using immunoSEQ multiplex PCR, the repertoire was profiled, and TCRdb retains in-frame clones only, with some absent. The sample records about 260,000 clones, about nine tenths being singletons. The sequencing sample was made of peripheral blood. This chain uses TRBV2 with TRBJ1-1; 7 bases agree with TRBD1. The sequence derives from a woman aged 40-49 years who had recovered from COVID-19. The CDR3 sequence is CARRDSRVTTEAFF. DNA for the CDR3: TGTGCCAGAAGGGACAGCCGGGTAACCACTGAAGCTTTCTTT.